The next 21 T cell receptor beta chains were all read from a single sample in a study of T cell repertoires in cytomegalovirus infection. TCRdb redid the calling of the reads with MiXCR, one entry per CDR3 protein. The table records over 300,000 distinct CDR3 sequences, 17% of them present only once. The sample was PBMCs. Every receptor here comes from a human donor in good health (CMV status not recorded). Some clones in this sample may be carry-over from other donors' samples.

The count of this clonotype is one. V gene TRBV7-4 combines with J gene TRBJ1-2; TRBD1 matches 8 bases. With 6 bases clipped from V and 2 bases from J, the junction kept 5 bases outside the gene matches. This CDR3 spans 14 amino acids. Germline loops: CDR1 SGHVT, CDR2 SQSDAQ. CDR3 protein: CASRPGGKNYGYTF. DNA of the CDR3: TGTGCCAGCAGACCAGGGGGCAAGAACTATGGCTACACCTTC.

This clonotype has at least ten counts. CDR3 region: CASSLAPGDYGYTF. In nucleotides, the CDR3 is TGTGCCAGCAGCTTAGCGCCCGGGGACTATGGCTACACCTTC. This chain connects TRBV7-2 to TRBJ1-2, with D hard to call. Germline-derived CDR1 and CDR2 are SGHTA and FQGNSA. The CDR3 totals 14 residues. Trimming took 0 bases from V and 3 from J, leaving 8 bases between them.

With respect to this clonotype: This may arise from a read error, as a much more abundant clone is one base away. V is TRBV7-6 and J is TRBJ1-2; 8 bases agree with TRBD1. Germline V lookup: CDR1 SGHVS, CDR2 FNYEAQ. This CDR3 has 17 amino acids. CDR3 in DNA: TGTGCCAGCAGCTTAAAAGGCGCGGACAGGGATGTCTATGGCTGCACCTTC. Translating gives CASSLKGADRDVYGCTF.

The chain combines TRBV12-3 or TRBV12-4 with TRBJ2-3; maybe TRBD2 (5 bases). The V and J ends lost 5 bases and 7 bases respectively, with 19 bases between them. The CDR3 sequence is 15 residues long. CDR3 sequence reads: CASSVSRGFENTQYF. CDR3 coding DNA: TGTGCCAGCAGTGTGTCCCGGGGATTCGAGAATACGCAGTATTTT.

This clonotype was detected many times. The rearrangement joins TRBV7-2 to TRBJ2-7; 10 bases line up with TRBD1. J gave up 9 bases and V 0 bases, and 14 bases lay outside the gene matches. Germline CDR1 and CDR2: SGHTA and FQGNSA. The CDR3 consists of 17 residues. The CDR3 is CASSLALAPGQGNRQYF. The CDR3 bases are TGTGCCAGCAGCTTAGCGTTGGCGCCGGGACAGGGGAATAGGCAGTACTTC. Drawing the rest from reference TRBV7-2 and TRBJ2-7, the complete variable domain is GAGVSQSPSNKVTEKGKDVELRCDPISGHTALYWYRQSLGQGLEFLIYFQGNSAPDKSGLPSDRFSAERTGGSVSTLTIQRTQQEDSAVYLCASSLALAPGQGNRQYFGPGTRLTVT.

The chain joins TRBV11-2 to TRBJ1-6; TRBD1 agrees at 8 bases. Germline loops: CDR1 SGHAT, CDR2 FQNNGV. This CDR3 comprises 17 residues. J was trimmed by 3 bases and V by 7 bases; bases with no gene match: 11. The CDR3 DNA reads as TGTGCCAGCACCCATAGTGACAGGGGCTACTATAATTCACCCCTCCACTTT. This translates into CASTHSDRGYYNSPLHF. Complete variable domain (other parts from reference TRBV11-2 and TRBJ1-6): EAGVAQSPRYKIIEKRQSVAFWCNPISGHATLYWYQQILGQGPKLLIQFQNNGVVDDSQLPKDRFSAERLKGVDSTLKIQPAKLEDSAVYLCASTHSDRGYYNSPLHFGNGTRLTVT.

The J gene is TRBJ2-3, the V gene TRBV4-1, with 8 bases identical to TRBD1. The germline CDR1 and CDR2 sequences are MGHRA and YSYEKL. This CDR3 has 16 residues. V lost 5 bases and J lost 1; bases outside the gene matches: 8. The CDR3: CASSYQTGGGTDTQYF. DNA for the CDR3: TGCGCCAGCAGCTACCAAACAGGGGGAGGCACAGATACGCAGTATTTT.

This clonotype showed up just a few times. The V and J genes are TRBV7-9 and TRBJ2-1; weak D call: TRBD2 (5 bases). The CDR3 has 14 amino acids. Trimming pared 5 bases from V and 9 bases from J, leaving 17 bases between. Germline V gene lookup returns CDR1 SEHNR and CDR2 FQNEAQ (reference sequence). The CDR3 loop reads CASSPSGGFTEQFF. CDR3 DNA: TGTGCCAGCAGCCCGAGCGGCGGTTTCACTGAGCAGTTCTTC.

Only a few counts were recorded for this clonotype. The rearrangement links TRBV6-5 to TRBJ2-1; tentative D call: TRBD1 (6 bases). With 3 bases removed from V and 3 bases from J, the gap between germline ends came to 15 bases. The CDR3 loop spans 16 amino acids. Germline CDR1 and CDR2: MNHEY and SVGAGI. The CDR3 reads CASSYSGQGHYNEQFF. CDR3 bases: TGTGCCAGCAGTTATTCGGGGCAGGGGCACTACAATGAGCAGTTCTTC.

This clonotype was observed a few times. This chain's CDR3 is CSAHPFRSTDTQYF. The CDR3 DNA follows: TGCAGTGCTCACCCGTTTCGCAGCACAGATACGCAGTATTTT. The rearrangement joins TRBV20-1 to TRBJ2-3; D not resolved. V was clipped by 5 bases and J by 0 bases, with 12 bases between them. This CDR3 is 14 amino acids long. Per the germline V gene, CDR1 is DFQATT and CDR2 is SNEGSKA (reference sequence).

This clonotype has ten or more counts. The chain employs TRBV28 and TRBJ2-7; a possible D gene is TRBD1 (6 bases). V dropped 4 bases and J dropped 6 bases, with 13 bases sitting between them. The V gene's germline CDR1 is MDHEN and CDR2 SYDVKM. This CDR3 has 13 amino acids. The CDR3 nucleotides read TGTGCCAGCAGTTCCCCAGGGGTGGGCGAGCAGTACTTC. The encoded protein is CASSSPGVGEQYF.

The chain employs TRBV10-3 and TRBJ2-7; the D is unclear. V was trimmed by 0 bases and J by 5 bases, leaving 2 bases between them. The CDR3 has 11 residues. Per the germline V gene, CDR1 is ENHRY and CDR2 is SYGVKD. DNA for the CDR3: TGTGCCATCAGTGAGTCACACGAGCAGTACTTC. As protein: CAISESHEQYF.

V and J are TRBV4-2 and TRBJ2-3, with 9 bases fitting TRBD1. Germline V gene lookup returns CDR1 LGHNA and CDR2 YNFKEQ. V lost 2 bases and J lost 0; bases outside the gene matches: 3. CDR3 length: 16 amino acids. CDR3 coding DNA: TGTGCCAGCAGCCAAAACAGGGGGCCGAGCACAGATACGCAGTATTTT. Encoded protein: CASSQNRGPSTDTQYF.

The rearrangement links TRBV28 to TRBJ1-1; maybe TRBD1 (5 bases). The ends were cut back, 8 bases at V and 4 bases at J, with 17 bases in the middle. The CDR3 has 14 residues. Germline assignment: CDR1 MDHEN and CDR2 SYDVKM. The CDR3 reads CASGRPARGTEAFF. The CDR3 DNA is TGTGCCAGCGGTCGCCCAGCGAGGGGCACTGAAGCTTTCTTT.

This chain connects TRBV10-3 to TRBJ1-6; D remains ambiguous. The length of the CDR3 is 13 residues. Per the germline V gene, CDR1 is ENHRY and CDR2 is SYGVKD. Deletions cut 8 bases from V and 7 bases from J, with 12 bases between. The CDR3 DNA is TGTGCCATCGGCGAGGGCAAAAATTCACCCCTCCACTTT. This gives the protein CAIGEGKNSPLHF.

This clonotype turned up a few times. The chain carries TRBV6-5 and TRBJ2-7, with 8 positions matching TRBD2. This CDR3 spans 15 amino acids. V trimming: 2 bases; J trimming: 2 bases; junction bases outside the gene matches: 5. Germline CDR1 reads MNHEY; CDR2 reads SVGAGI. DNA for the CDR3: TGTGCCAGCAGTTACGGGAGCGGGGGACCCTACGAGCAGTACTTC. It translates to CASSYGSGGPYEQYF.

The chain couples TRBV20-1 to TRBJ2-3; 10 nucleotides agree with TRBD1. Germline V lookup: CDR1 DFQATT, CDR2 SNEGSKA (reference sequence). The junction had 18 bases not matched to a gene; V was cut back by 5 bases and J by 1 base. The CDR3 loop spans 19 amino acids. DNA for the CDR3: TGCAGTGCTCCCCGGACAGGGGGAAAACTTTCCGGGGGCACAGATACGCAGTATTTT. Amino acid sequence: CSAPRTGGKLSGGTDTQYF.

The chain carries TRBV10-3 and TRBJ2-5, with D tentatively TRBD1 or TRBD2 (6 bases each). The CDR3 has 13 amino acids. The germline gives CDR1 ENHRY, CDR2 SYGVKD. V dropped 6 bases and J dropped 4 bases, with 12 bases sitting between them. CDR3 nucleotides: TGTGCCATCAGGCCGGGGGCCGGAGAGACCCAGTACTTC. It translates to CAIRPGAGETQYF.

The chain combines TRBV5-1 with TRBJ2-7, with a weak D call TRBD1 (5 bases). CDR1 is SGHRS, CDR2 YFSETQ, per germline. The CDR3 spans 13 residues. V was shortened by 1 base and J by 4 bases, with 9 bases between the two germline ends. CDR3 in amino acids: CASSLTGRYEQYF. CDR3 coding DNA: TGCGCCAGCAGCTTGACAGGACGGTACGAGCAGTACTTC.

This clonotype came up a few times. DNA for the CDR3: TGTGCCAGCCGTGGGGTCAGCTATAATTCACCCCTCCACTTT. Amino acid sequence: CASRGVSYNSPLHF. This chain links TRBV27 with TRBJ1-6; D is uncertain. V lost 8 bases and J 3 bases, leaving 11 bases between the germline ends. Germline values: CDR1 MNHEY, CDR2 SMNVEV (reference sequence). The CDR3 consists of 14 residues.

The sample holds many counts of this clonotype. This chain connects TRBV15 to TRBJ1-1; D remains unclear. The V gene lost 1 base and the J gene lost 0 bases, with 9 bases spanning the gap. Per the germline V gene, CDR1 is LNHNV and CDR2 is YYDKDF (reference sequence). This CDR3 has 15 amino acids. The CDR3: CATSRVSRMNTEAFF. CDR3 in DNA: TGTGCCACCAGCAGAGTTTCCCGGATGAACACTGAAGCTTTCTTT.